This T cell receptor (beta chain) came from a study of CD8 T cells in Susac syndrome. This CDR3 spans 16 amino acids. Trimming shortened V by 1 base and J by 6 bases, and 16 bases separated the two germline ends. In germline, CDR1 is LGHNA, CDR2 YSLEER. About 0.45 to 1 ug RNA was reverse transcribed with random hexamers. TCRdb re-analysed the immunoSEQ multiplex PCR reads in MiXCR, keeping a single row per CDR3 protein. The sample lists over 150,000 distinct CDR3 sequences, approximately 94% seen once, with around 0.097% in the top ten. The TCR was taken from a human donor with multiple sclerosis. The sequencing input was CD4+ T cells from PBMCs. The chain links TRBV4-3 to TRBJ1-5, with a possible D match to TRBD1 (5 bases). This CDR3 reads CASSQGGAGGVQPQHF. The CDR3 DNA follows: TGCGCCAGCAGCCAAGGAGGGGCAGGCGGGGTTCAGCCCCAGCATTTT.